The T cell receptor beta chain under discussion was sequenced for a study of cytomegalovirus exposure and HLA in healthy donors. Study-level background: Early released data had about 85 million unique TCRs, all coming from HLA-typed donors. Ancestry clustering placed 70% to 90% of more than 350 genotyped donors in the Caucasian-associated cluster.

Germline V lookup: CDR1 SGHDT, CDR2 YYEEEE. V was trimmed by 3 bases and J by 10 bases, leaving 10 bases between them. This CDR3 contains 12 residues. Use of 60 Vbeta and 13 Jbeta primers characterized the PCR. The table came from immunoSEQ multiplex PCR; TCRdb's copy has only in-frame clones and leaves some out. Of roughly 150,000 clones listed, 80% to 90% are singletons. This clone turned up a few times. This clonotype was obtained from a boy aged 2 to 9 in good health and CMV-seronegative. The genes are TRBV5-6 and TRBJ1-4; D gene ambiguous. Sequencing was performed on PBMCs. The CDR3 sequence is CASSWRAGKLFF. DNA of the CDR3: TGTGCCAGCAGCTGGCGGGCGGGAAAACTGTTTTTT.